The 6 T cell receptor beta chains below were found in one sample sequenced in a study of blood T cell repertoires in COVID-19. Measured with immunoSEQ multiplex PCR; TCRdb has only the in-frame clones, and not every one. The sample contains more than 300,000 clones, roughly 86% of which appear only once. Sequencing was carried out using PBMCs or T cells enriched from blood (not recorded which). The source is a woman in her twenties or thirties who had recovered from COVID-19.

V is TRBV5-1 and J is TRBJ2-7; 9 bases match TRBD1. The CDR3 is 16 amino acids. CDR1 is SGHRS and CDR2 is YFSETQ in the germline V gene. V gave up 4 bases and J gave up 0 bases; unmatched junction bases: 8. CDR3 in DNA: TGCGCCAGCAGCACCGGGACAGGGCTGAGCTCCTACGAGCAGTACTTC. Encoded protein: CASSTGTGLSSYEQYF.

The V and J genes are TRBV3-1 (or the pseudogene TRBV3-2) and TRBJ2-3; D possibly corresponds to TRBD2 (5 bases). This CDR3 region has 15 residues. CDR1 and CDR2 from the germline V gene are LGHDT and YNNKEL (reference sequence). Between the trimmed V and J ends, which lost 1 base and 3 bases, there was a span of 11 bases. Here the CDR3 reads CASSQVGVWTDTQYF. The CDR3 bases are TGTGCCAGCAGCCAAGTCGGGGTTTGGACAGATACGCAGTATTTT.

The chain has TRBV5-8 and TRBJ1-5, with TRBD1 matching over 9 bases. Germline lookup yields CDR1 SGHTS and CDR2 YDEGEE. The V and J ends lost 0 bases and 0 bases, in that order; junction bases with no gene match: 10. The CDR3 extends over 19 amino acids. CDR3 amino acids: CASSLGYGQGSYSNQPQHF. DNA for the CDR3: TGTGCCAGCAGCTTGGGGTATGGACAGGGGTCTTATAGCAATCAGCCCCAGCATTTT.

V and J are TRBV19 and TRBJ2-7; 11 bases are a match to TRBD2. Germline lookup yields CDR1 LNHDA and CDR2 SQIVND (reference sequence). Trimming removed 5 bases from V and 4 bases from J; junction bases left unmatched: 10. The CDR3 loop spans 16 amino acids. The DNA for the CDR3 is TGTGCCAGTAGTGCCGATGAGGGACTAGCGGAGTACGAGCAGTACTTC. Translating gives CASSADEGLAEYEQYF.

The rearrangement joins TRBV28 to TRBJ2-7, with D perhaps matching TRBD2 (6 bases). V was trimmed by 6 bases and J by 1 base, leaving 16 bases between them. Germline CDR1 reads MDHEN; CDR2 reads SYDVKM. The CDR3 has 15 residues. The CDR3 nucleotides read TGTGCCAGCAGCAATTCGGGACTTGGATCCTACGAGCAGTACTTC. This codes for CASSNSGLGSYEQYF.

The chain is built from TRBV2 and TRBJ1-1; D is ambiguous. V shed 7 bases and J shed 2 bases, with 11 bases lying between them. Germline CDR1 and CDR2: SNHLY and FYNNEI. The CDR3 consists of 13 residues. CDR3 DNA: TGTGCCAGCAACTCCTTCTCTAACACTGAAGCTTTCTTT. It specifies CASNSFSNTEAFF.